Listed below are T cell receptor beta chains from one sample, sequenced in a study of T-cell memory formation after mild COVID-19. TCRdb recomputed calls from the 5' RACE reads with MiXCR, one row per CDR3 protein. The sample yields roughly 48,000 distinct CDR3 sequences, 25% to 35% seen once. What was sequenced was PBMCs or a T cell subset sorted from them (not recorded which). Every receptor here comes from a young man who had mild COVID-19 (a few samples of this study predate the infection). Cell type and time point are not known. Each CDR3 is given with its conserved first and last residue. The D gene is left open where the match is weak. The listing skips clone size in some rows; elsewhere it reads once, few, many or a size class.

j_gene: TRBJ2-7; d_gene: NA; abundance: NA; v_gene: TRBV7-3; CDR3aa: CASSIGEPYEQYF; CDR3nt: TGTGCCAGCAGCATCGGGGAACCCTACGAGCAGTACTTC
j_gene: TRBJ2-3; d_gene: TRBD1; abundance: few; v_gene: TRBV5-5; CDR3aa: CASSRWGGQGIDTQYF; CDR3nt: TGTGCCAGCAGCCGGTGGGGTGGACAGGGGATCGATACGCAGTATTTT
j_gene: TRBJ2-3; d_gene: NA; abundance: many; v_gene: TRBV5-1; CDR3aa: CASSPLLGDTDTQYF; CDR3nt: TGCGCCAGCAGCCCCCTCTTGGGGGACACAGATACGCAGTATTTT
j_gene: TRBJ2-1; d_gene: NA; abundance: NA; v_gene: TRBV2; CDR3aa: CASSEALGSNEQFF; CDR3nt: TGTGCCAGCAGTGAAGCTTTAGGGTCCAATGAGCAGTTCTTC
j_gene: TRBJ2-1; d_gene: NA; abundance: few; v_gene: TRBV24-1; CDR3aa: CATSPTDYNEQFF; CDR3nt: TGTGCCACCAGTCCGACAGACTACAATGAGCAGTTCTTC
j_gene: TRBJ1-4; d_gene: NA; abundance: NA; v_gene: TRBV18; CDR3aa: CASSPGEEKLFF; CDR3nt: TGTGCCAGCTCACCAGGGGAGGAAAAACTGTTTTTT
j_gene: TRBJ2-3; d_gene: TRBD2; abundance: few; v_gene: TRBV5-4; CDR3aa: CASSVRGGAKDTQYF; CDR3nt: TGTGCCAGCAGCGTACGCGGGGGGGCAAAAGATACGCAGTATTTT
j_gene: TRBJ2-1; d_gene: NA; abundance: many; v_gene: TRBV4-3; CDR3aa: CASSQGTSSYNEQFF; CDR3nt: TGCGCCAGCAGCCAAGGCACGAGCTCCTACAATGAGCAGTTCTTC
j_gene: TRBJ1-1; d_gene: NA; abundance: many; v_gene: TRBV29-1; CDR3aa: CSVEIGMENTEAFF; CDR3nt: TGCAGCGTTGAGATAGGGATGGAGAACACTGAAGCTTTCTTT
j_gene: TRBJ2-5; d_gene: NA; abundance: NA; v_gene: TRBV14; CDR3aa: CASSRQGGRETQYF; CDR3nt: TGTGCCAGCAGCCGACAAGGGGGGCGAGAGACCCAGTACTTC
j_gene: TRBJ2-2; d_gene: NA; abundance: NA; v_gene: TRBV4-2; CDR3aa: CASRGTERDTGELFF; CDR3nt: TGTGCCAGCAGGGGGACGGAACGCGACACCGGGGAGCTGTTTTTT